Listed below are T cell receptor beta chains from one sample, sequenced in a study of CD8 T cells in Susac syndrome. Using its own MiXCR run on the immunoSEQ multiplex PCR reads, TCRdb lists one record per CDR3 protein. Counted here are 160,000 or so distinct CDR3 sequences, 85% to 95% occurring once; the ten biggest clones make up roughly 0.15%. The sequenced sample was CD4+ T cells from PBMCs. These receptors were taken from a human donor with Susac syndrome. The CDR3 runs from the conserved cysteine through the conserved F or W. A D gene is named only where the DNA matches it firmly. Some rows mark clone size as missing; the rest say once, few, many or name a class of expanded clone.

TRBJ2-2 - - TRBV2 CASSERSTGELFF TGTGCCAGCAGTGAAAGGAGCACCGGGGAGCTGTTTTTT
TRBJ2-5 TRBD2 - TRBV20-1 CSASQRGFQETQYF TGCAGTGCTAGCCAGCGGGGGTTCCAAGAGACCCAGTACTTC
TRBJ2-5 TRBD2 - TRBV20-1 CSARDGRAGKETQYF TGCAGTGCTAGAGATGGAAGAGCGGGGAAGGAGACCCAGTACTTC
TRBJ2-4 - - TRBV3-1 CASSQYSLAKNIQYF TGTGCCAGCAGCCAATATAGCCTAGCCAAAAACATTCAGTACTTC
TRBJ2-4 - - TRBV29-1 CSVVRSGWDIQYF TGCAGCGTTGTCAGGTCTGGGTGGGACATTCAGTACTTC
TRBJ1-2 - - TRBV20-1 CSARGFGETYGYTF TGCAGTGCTAGAGGTTTCGGAGAAACCTATGGCTACACCTTC
TRBJ2-5 - - TRBV10-3 CAISTGAQETQYF TGTGCCATCAGTACGGGGGCTCAAGAGACCCAGTACTTC
TRBJ2-5 TRBD2 - TRBV4-2 CASSQDKASGGQETQYF TGTGCCAGCAGCCAAGATAAGGCTAGCGGGGGGCAAGAGACCCAGTACTTC
TRBJ1-3 - few TRBV29-1 CSASSGNTIYF TGCAGCGCCTCCTCTGGAAACACCATATATTTT
TRBJ2-7 - - TRBV28 CASSLPGAPYEQYF TGTGCCAGCAGTTTACCAGGGGCCCCCTACGAGCAGTACTTC
TRBJ2-6 TRBD1 - TRBV12-3/TRBV12-4 CASSPGQGTGANVLTF TGTGCCAGCAGTCCGGGACAGGGGACTGGGGCCAACGTCCTGACTTTC
TRBJ2-3 - once TRBV20-1 CSATQGLALGGTQYF TGCAGTGCTACCCAGGGACTGGCCTTGGGTGGTACGCAGTATTTT
TRBJ2-5 - - TRBV11-2 CASSFPGLLGETQYF TGTGCCAGCAGCTTCCCAGGGCTGTTGGGCGAGACCCAGTACTTC
TRBJ1-2 TRBD1 - TRBV4-3 CASSQASTGDVYGYTF TGCGCCAGCAGCCAAGCCTCGACAGGGGATGTCTATGGCTACACCTTC
TRBJ2-6 TRBD1 - TRBV7-3 CASSPRGTGGPGANVLTF TGTGCCAGCAGCCCACGCGGGACAGGGGGCCCTGGGGCCAACGTCCTGACTTTC
TRBJ2-5 TRBD2 - TRBV20-1 CSARSARLAGVETQYF TGCAGTGCTAGATCCGCCCGACTAGCGGGGGTTGAGACCCAGTACTTC
TRBJ1-1 - - TRBV6-5 CASSYSLGTNTEAFF TGTGCCAGCAGTTACTCGCTGGGAACGAACACTGAAGCTTTCTTT
TRBJ1-5 - - TRBV2 CASSDGSKNQPQHF TGTGCCAGCAGTGACGGGAGCAAAAATCAGCCCCAGCATTTT
TRBJ2-6 - - TRBV29-1 CSVRIGGRTSGANVLTF TGCAGCGTGAGGATAGGGGGACGAACTTCTGGGGCCAACGTCCTGACTTTC
TRBJ2-1 - - TRBV4-3 CASSQEEGDEQFF TGCGCCAGCAGCCAAGAGGAGGGGGATGAGCAGTTCTTC
TRBJ2-2 TRBD1 once TRBV12-5 CASGLGNTGANTGELFF TGTGCTAGTGGTTTGGGCAACACAGGGGCAAACACCGGGGAGCTGTTTTTT
TRBJ2-7 - - TRBV18 CASSTTGSHYEQYF TGTGCCAGCTCAACGACGGGATCTCACTACGAGCAGTACTTC
TRBJ1-1 TRBD1 - TRBV9 CASSVGDRGSTEAFF TGTGCCAGCAGCGTAGGGGACAGGGGATCCACTGAAGCTTTCTTT
TRBJ2-7 - - TRBV20-1 CSAREEKRRYEQYF TGCAGTGCTAGAGAGGAAAAACGGCGCTACGAGCAGTACTTC
TRBJ2-7 - - TRBV19 CASRLLAGQGEQYF TGTGCCAGCCGATTGTTGGCAGGGCAAGGCGAGCAGTACTTC
TRBJ1-5 - - TRBV4-1 CASSQGGRSNQPQHF TGCGCCAGCAGCCAAGGAGGGCGAAGCAATCAGCCCCAGCATTTT
TRBJ1-5 - - TRBV19 CASSSAAGFQPQHF TGTGCCAGTAGTTCAGCGGCGGGGTTTCAGCCCCAGCATTTT
TRBJ2-1 TRBD2 - TRBV20-1 CSASPPPGTSGVSYNEQFF TGCAGTGCTTCACCCCCCCCGGGGACTAGCGGGGTTTCCTACAATGAGCAGTTCTTC
TRBJ1-6 - - TRBV9 CASSSSGTANSPLHF TGTGCCAGCAGTTCATCCGGGACGGCTAATTCACCCCTCCACTTT
TRBJ1-2 - - TRBV5-4 CASSLDSYGYTF TGTGCCAGCAGTTTGGACAGCTATGGCTACACCTTC
TRBJ1-1 - few TRBV13 CASSLQENTEAFF TGTGCCAGCAGTCTACAGGAGAACACTGAAGCTTTCTTT
TRBJ2-7 - - TRBV3-1 CASSRERVGEQYF TGTGCCAGCAGCCGAGAACGGGTGGGCGAGCAGTACTTC
TRBJ2-7 - once TRBV4-3 CASSPRTDSYEQYF TGCGCCAGCAGCCCGAGGACGGACTCCTACGAGCAGTACTTC
TRBJ2-1 - - TRBV20-1 CSGKRGVAYNEQFF TGCAGTGGTAAGAGGGGGGTCGCCTACAATGAGCAGTTCTTC
TRBJ2-1 - - TRBV2 CASRDVGGQDHEQFF TGTGCCAGCAGAGACGTTGGAGGGCAAGACCATGAGCAGTTCTTC
TRBJ2-1 TRBD2 once TRBV5-1 CASSSDRTSGGLVEQFF TGCGCCAGCAGCTCGGACCGGACTAGCGGGGGGTTAGTTGAGCAGTTCTTC
TRBJ2-5 TRBD1 - TRBV24-1 CATSDRVQETQYF TGTGCCACCAGCGACAGGGTACAAGAGACCCAGTACTTC
TRBJ2-2 TRBD1 - TRBV5-4 CASSSGTASTGELFF TGTGCCAGCAGCTCCGGGACAGCGAGCACCGGGGAGCTGTTTTTT
TRBJ2-6 TRBD1 - TRBV5-1 CASSNTGVGANVLTF TGCGCCAGCAGCAACACAGGGGTAGGGGCCAACGTCCTGACTTTC
TRBJ2-5 - - TRBV29-1 CSVDPSETQYF TGCAGCGTGGACCCTTCAGAGACCCAGTACTTC
TRBJ2-3 - - TRBV29-1 CSVQGASAPSTDTQYF TGCAGCGTCCAAGGGGCTAGTGCACCTAGCACAGATACGCAGTATTTT
TRBJ1-1 - - TRBV2 CASIRGAGNTEAFF TGTGCCAGCATAAGGGGCGCGGGGAACACTGAAGCTTTCTTT
TRBJ2-7 - - TRBV5-6 CASSYPAGTSYEQYF TGTGCCAGCAGCTACCCGGCCGGGACCTCCTACGAGCAGTACTTC
TRBJ2-2 - - TRBV3-1 CASSQDLGPGELFF TGTGCCAGCAGCCAAGATCTGGGGCCCGGGGAGCTGTTTTTT
TRBJ2-5 - - TRBV5-6 CASSLGWKETQYF TGTGCCAGCAGCTTGGGGTGGAAAGAGACCCAGTACTTC
TRBJ2-3 - - TRBV29-1 CSANRVSTDTQYF TGCAGCGCCAACAGGGTTAGCACAGATACGCAGTATTTT
TRBJ2-1 - - TRBV6-6 CASSFPRTGTYNEQFF TGTGCCAGCAGTTTCCCGAGGACCGGGACCTACAATGAGCAGTTCTTC
TRBJ2-5 - few TRBV2 CASSVSYQETQYF TGTGCCAGCAGTGTTTCGTACCAAGAGACCCAGTACTTC
TRBJ2-1 - - TRBV3-1 CASSQVPGSYNEQFF TGTGCCAGCAGCCAAGTCCCGGGCTCCTACAATGAGCAGTTCTTC
TRBJ2-3 - - TRBV5-1 CASSPDHTDTQYF TGCGCCAGCAGCCCGGACCACACAGATACGCAGTATTTT
TRBJ2-1 TRBD2 - TRBV7-3 CASSLRLAGQNEQFF TGTGCCAGCAGCTTAAGGCTAGCGGGGCAGAATGAGCAGTTCTTC
TRBJ1-2 - once TRBV7-8 CASSPTQGLGGYGYTF TGTGCCAGCAGCCCCACCCAGGGCTTGGGCGGCTATGGCTACACCTTC
TRBJ2-7 - - TRBV12-3/TRBV12-4 CASSPAGPGSYEQYF TGTGCCAGCAGCCCCGCCGGCCCCGGGTCCTACGAGCAGTACTTC